This T cell receptor (beta chain) is drawn from a study of shared clonotypes between healthy human individuals. Study-level results: As a rule, naive subsets had a larger estimated richness than memory subsets. Clonotypes which were not shared had lower generation probabilities than clonotypes that all four donors shared. Though the depth was large, rarefaction showed that sorted-subset sequencing was incomplete.

Repertoires were generated with immunoSEQ multiplex PCR, while TCRdb's copy carries only in-frame clones and drops some. Among 2,500,000 or so clones listed, 85% to 95% were seen once. A word on this clone: What it binds is not known. The same CDR3 can be traced to other DNA sequences in this sample.

The clonotype originates from a man aged 18 to 30 in good health. The sample taken for sequencing was naive CD4+ T cells sorted from blood. Stated subset: CD45RA+ positively selected.

The CDR3 loop is CASSLAAGSSYNEQFF. The CDR3 DNA reads TGCGCCAGCAGCTTGGCCGCGGGTAGCTCCTACAATGAGCAGTTCTTC. This chain connects TRBV5-1 to TRBJ2-1, with a tentative D call TRBD2 (5 bases). This CDR3 comprises 16 residues. Trimming took 0 bases from V and 0 from J, leaving 10 bases between them. Germline lookup yields CDR1 SGHRS and CDR2 YFSETQ.